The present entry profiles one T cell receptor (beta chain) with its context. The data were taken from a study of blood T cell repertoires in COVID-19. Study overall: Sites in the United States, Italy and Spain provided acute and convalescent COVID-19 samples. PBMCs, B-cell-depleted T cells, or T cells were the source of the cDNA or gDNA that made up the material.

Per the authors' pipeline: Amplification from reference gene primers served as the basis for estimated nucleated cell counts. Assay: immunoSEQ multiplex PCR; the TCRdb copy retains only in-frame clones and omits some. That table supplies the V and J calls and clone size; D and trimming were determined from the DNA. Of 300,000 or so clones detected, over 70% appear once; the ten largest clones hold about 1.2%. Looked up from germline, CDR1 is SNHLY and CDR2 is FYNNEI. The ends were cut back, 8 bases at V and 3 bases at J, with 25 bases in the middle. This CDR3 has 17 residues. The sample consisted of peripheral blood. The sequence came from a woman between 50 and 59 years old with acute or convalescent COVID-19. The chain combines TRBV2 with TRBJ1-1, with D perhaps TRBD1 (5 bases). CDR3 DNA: TGTGCCAGCGACTTCCGGGACTCCCAACTTCGGGACACTGAAGCTTTCTTT. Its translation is CASDFRDSQLRDTEAFF.